A selection of T cell receptor beta chains follows, all from one sample in a study of blood T cell repertoires in COVID-19. Using immunoSEQ multiplex PCR, the repertoire was profiled, and TCRdb retains in-frame clones only, with some absent. The sample yields 150,000 or so clones, approximately 86% seen once. Sequences were obtained from peripheral blood. The receptors were gathered from a man aged 55 to 69 with acute or convalescent COVID-19. Both conserved end residues are part of each CDR3. The D gene is left open where the match is weak. Expanded clones get a size class; other rows say once, few or many, or leave the size out.

j_call	clone_size	d_call	v_call	cdr3_aa	cdr3_nt
TRBJ1-2	once	TRBD1	TRBV28	CASTWTGNEVYGYTF	TGTGCCAGCACCTGGACAGGGAATGAAGTCTATGGCTACACCTTC
TRBJ1-2	.	.	TRBV11-2	CASSSRSNYGYTF	TGTGCCAGCAGCTCCCGGTCTAACTATGGCTACACCTTC
TRBJ1-1	.	.	TRBV12-3/TRBV12-4	CASMRRENTEAFF	TGTGCCAGCATGCGGCGGGAGAACACTGAAGCTTTCTTT
TRBJ2-5	.	TRBD2	TRBV6-2/TRBV6-3	CASSRSSGRGETQYF	TGTGCCAGCAGCCGATCTAGCGGGAGGGGGGAGACCCAGTACTTC
TRBJ1-2	.	.	TRBV12-3/TRBV12-4	CASTHGLSYGYTF	TGTGCCAGCACCCACGGACTAAGCTATGGCTACACCTTC
TRBJ2-1	.	TRBD2	TRBV18	CASSPSASGIYEQFF	TGTGCCAGCTCACCGTCCGCTAGCGGGATATATGAGCAGTTCTTC
TRBJ2-7	.	TRBD1	TRBV3-1/TRBV3-2	CASSQGQGVDEQYF	TGTGCCAGCAGCCAAGGGCAGGGGGTAGACGAGCAGTACTTC
TRBJ1-4	.	.	TRBV30	CAWSANNGEKLFF	TGTGCCTGGAGCGCCAATAATGGCGAAAAACTGTTTTTT
TRBJ1-4	few	TRBD1	TRBV11-2	CASSRDRDEKLFF	TGTGCCAGCAGCCGGGACAGGGACGAAAAACTGTTTTTT
TRBJ1-1	.	.	TRBV12-3/TRBV12-4	CASSLGGEAFF	TGTGCCAGCAGTCTCGGGGGGGAAGCTTTCTTT
TRBJ2-6	.	.	TRBV5-5	CASSSWRSGANVLTF	TGTGCCAGCAGCTCCTGGAGGTCTGGGGCCAACGTCCTGACTTTC
TRBJ2-7	.	TRBD1	TRBV3-1/TRBV3-2	CASSQGQARSYEQYF	TGTGCCAGCAGCCAGGGACAGGCCAGATCCTACGAGCAGTACTTC
TRBJ2-3	.	TRBD2	TRBV4-2	CASSQGLAGTHSTDTQYF	TGTGCCAGCAGCCAAGGGCTAGCGGGTACCCACAGCACAGATACGCAGTATTTT
TRBJ1-1	.	TRBD1	TRBV28	CAARRGQTEAFF	TGTGCCGCAAGAAGGGGGCAAACTGAAGCTTTCTTT
TRBJ1-1	.	TRBD1	TRBV6-5	CASSRTGNTEAFF	TGTGCCAGCAGCCGGACAGGAAACACTGAAGCTTTCTTT
TRBJ2-1	.	TRBD2	TRBV11-2	CASSLALREDSEQFF	TGTGCCAGCAGCTTAGCGTTGCGGGAGGATTCCGAGCAGTTCTTC
TRBJ2-2	.	TRBD1	TRBV19	CASSEQGAPNTGELFF	TGTGCCAGTAGTGAACAGGGGGCGCCGAACACCGGGGAGCTGTTTTTT
TRBJ2-1	.	TRBD2	TRBV20-1	CSASFLAGTSYNEQFF	TGCAGTGCTAGTTTTCTAGCGGGAACCTCCTACAATGAGCAGTTCTTC
TRBJ1-5	.	.	TRBV30	CAWSLSDGNQPQHF	TGTGCCTGGAGTTTAAGCGACGGGAATCAGCCCCAGCATTTT
TRBJ1-1	.	.	TRBV27	CASRLGAAFF	TGTGCCAGCAGGCTAGGGGCAGCTTTCTTT
TRBJ2-3	.	TRBD2	TRBV7-8	CASSLASSGRGSTDTQYF	TGTGCCAGCAGCTTAGCGTCTAGCGGGAGGGGTAGCACAGATACGCAGTATTTT
TRBJ1-4	few	TRBD1	TRBV5-4	CASSFTGATNEKLFF	TGTGCCAGCAGCTTTACAGGGGCAACTAATGAAAAACTGTTTTTT
TRBJ2-3	.	TRBD1	TRBV18	CASSPRVTGGGQDTQYF	TGTGCCAGCTCACCACGGGTTACAGGGGGCGGACAAGATACGCAGTATTTT
TRBJ2-1	.	TRBD2	TRBV15	CATSRDQAGGSYNEQFF	TGTGCCACCAGCAGAGATCAAGCGGGAGGCTCCTACAATGAGCAGTTCTTC
TRBJ1-3	.	.	TRBV28	CASSSAGTPDGNTIYF	TGTGCCAGCAGTTCCGCCGGGACACCGGATGGAAACACCATATATTTT
TRBJ2-6	.	TRBD1	TRBV9	CASSPVLGQGGTGANVLTF	TGTGCCAGCAGCCCCGTGCTGGGACAGGGGGGAACCGGGGCCAACGTCCTGACTTTC
TRBJ1-3	.	TRBD1	TRBV6-5	CASRQGSGNTIYF	TGTGCCAGCAGACAGGGGTCTGGAAACACCATATATTTT
TRBJ1-2	.	TRBD1	TRBV3-1/TRBV3-2	CASSQYRGTGYGYTF	TGTGCCAGCAGCCAATACAGGGGAACTGGCTATGGCTACACCTTC
TRBJ2-1	.	TRBD2	TRBV18	CASSPGLAYNEQFF	TGTGCCAGCTCACCGGGACTAGCATACAATGAGCAGTTCTTC
TRBJ2-2	.	.	TRBV9	CASSVATGAGELFF	TGTGCCAGCAGCGTAGCTACGGGGGCCGGGGAGCTGTTTTTT
TRBJ2-1	.	.	TRBV7-3	CASSLEQPVSYNEQFF	TGTGCCAGCAGCTTAGAACAGCCCGTCTCCTACAATGAGCAGTTCTTC
TRBJ2-6	.	TRBD1	TRBV9	CASSPTTGGSGANVLTF	TGTGCCAGCAGCCCAACAACAGGGGGCTCTGGGGCCAACGTCCTGACTTTC
TRBJ2-5	.	TRBD1	TRBV2	CASSERQGIVKTQYF	TGTGCCAGCAGTGAACGACAGGGAATAGTAAAGACCCAGTACTTC
TRBJ2-3	.	TRBD2	TRBV28	CASGGGTDTQYF	TGTGCCAGCGGCGGGGGAACAGATACGCAGTATTTT
TRBJ1-1	.	TRBD1	TRBV28	CASSGHRGLGTEAFF	TGTGCCAGCAGTGGACACAGGGGGCTGGGGACTGAAGCTTTCTTT
TRBJ2-2	.	TRBD2	TRBV19	CASRGLADTGELFF	TGTGCCAGTAGGGGGCTAGCGGACACCGGGGAGCTGTTTTTT
TRBJ1-6	.	.	TRBV11-2	CASSLDEDNSSPLHF	TGTGCCAGCAGCTTAGATGAGGACAACAGTTCACCCCTCCACTTT
TRBJ2-1	.	.	TRBV19	CASSSRGGEWNEQFF	TGTGCCAGTAGCTCCCGCGGAGGGGAGTGGAATGAGCAGTTCTTC
TRBJ1-5	.	.	TRBV19	CASSIEEGRVNQPQHF	TGTGCCAGTAGTATAGAGGAGGGCAGGGTCAATCAGCCCCAGCATTTT
TRBJ2-5	.	TRBD2	TRBV6-2/TRBV6-3	CASSYSNAGARETQYF	TGTGCCAGCAGTTACTCGAATGCGGGAGCGAGGGAGACCCAGTACTTC
TRBJ1-3	.	.	TRBV5-6	CASSATDTSGNTIYF	TGTGCCAGCAGCGCGACTGATACCTCTGGAAACACCATATATTTT
TRBJ1-6	.	TRBD1	TRBV27	CASSLDRVGSPLHF	TGTGCCAGCAGTCTAGACAGGGTGGGTTCACCCCTCCACTTT
TRBJ2-2	.	TRBD1	TRBV5-1	CASSNPYRGAGELFF	TGCGCCAGCAGTAATCCGTACAGGGGGGCCGGGGAGCTGTTTTTT
TRBJ1-2	.	TRBD1	TRBV20-1	CSASLGQERRGYTF	TGCAGTGCTAGTTTGGGACAGGAGAGGCGCGGCTACACCTTC
TRBJ2-7	.	TRBD1	TRBV18	CASSQGQGGEQYF	TGTGCCAGCTCACAGGGACAGGGGGGCGAGCAGTACTTC
TRBJ2-2	.	.	TRBV13	CASSPAWGNRDGNTGELFF	TGTGCCAGCAGCCCCGCTTGGGGAAACAGGGACGGCAACACCGGGGAGCTGTTTTTT
TRBJ1-3	.	.	TRBV27	CASSWGLPRFGNTIYF	TGTGCCAGCAGTTGGGGACTCCCCCGTTTCGGGAACACCATATATTTT
TRBJ2-7	.	TRBD1	TRBV28	CASFLDRGYEQYF	TGTGCCAGCTTTCTGGACAGGGGGTATGAGCAGTACTTC
TRBJ2-3	.	TRBD2	TRBV5-4	CASSLGLAGDTQYF	TGTGCCAGCAGCCTCGGACTAGCGGGAGATACGCAGTATTTT
TRBJ1-5	.	.	TRBV28	CASSPLGSYSNQPQHF	TGTGCCAGCAGTCCGCTAGGCAGCTATAGCAATCAGCCCCAGCATTTT
TRBJ1-5	.	.	TRBV28	CASSMRDFRSDDSNQPQHF	TGTGCCAGCAGTATGCGGGACTTCAGGTCCGATGATAGCAATCAGCCCCAGCATTTT
TRBJ1-4	.	TRBD1	TRBV18	CASSPRGQAATNEKLFF	TGTGCCAGCTCACCACGGGGACAGGCGGCAACTAATGAAAAACTGTTTTTT
TRBJ2-1	once	.	TRBV18	CASSPPPTVYNEQFF	TGTGCCAGCTCACCACCGCCGACAGTCTACAATGAGCAGTTCTTC
TRBJ2-7	.	TRBD1	TRBV28	CASSLRAGQGTYEQYF	TGTGCCAGCAGTTTACGGGCGGGACAGGGGACCTACGAGCAGTACTTC
TRBJ2-1	.	.	TRBV5-1	CASSLESAVMGNEQFF	TGCGCCAGCAGCTTGGAATCAGCGGTTATGGGGAATGAGCAGTTCTTC